This T cell receptor (beta chain) stems from a study of cytomegalovirus exposure and HLA in healthy donors. Findings and caveats of the study: Cytomegalovirus-associated TCR beta chains were listed, numbering 150 to 200.

13 Jbeta primers and 60 Vbeta primers were used for the PCR. Libraries were prepared by immunoSEQ multiplex PCR; TCRdb keeps only in-frame clonotypes and omits some of them. Of about 170,000 clones listed, about 73% are singletons. Germline V gene data show CDR1 as SGHRS and CDR2 as YFSETQ. The J segment lost 7 bases and the V segment lost 5 bases, leaving 4 bases of the junction unmatched. This CDR3 comprises 14 residues. This clone was counted a few times. Its antigen is currently unknown. Sequenced input: PBMCs. This chain links TRBV5-1 with TRBJ1-6; the match to TRBD1 covers 9 bases. The TCR originated in a woman in her 50s in good health and CMV-seropositive. CDR3 nucleotide sequence: TGCGCCAGCAGTCCTGACAGGGGGAATTCACCCCTCCACTTT. This gives the protein CASSPDRGNSPLHF.